Listed below are T cell receptor beta chains from one sample, sequenced in a study of cytomegalovirus exposure and HLA in healthy donors. The assay was immunoSEQ multiplex PCR, and TCRdb's table has in-frame clones only and misses some. The table lists more than 150,000 clones, approximately 84% of them singletons. Sequences were obtained from PBMCs. These TCRs come from a woman aged 50 to 65 in good health and CMV-seropositive. Both conserved end residues are part of each CDR3. Each record gives: V gene, clone size, J gene, CDR3 length, D gene, CDR3 protein, CDR3 DNA. D genes are given only for firm matches. The size entry is marked missing in some rows and otherwise reads once, few, many or a size class.

TRBV11-2	.	TRBJ1-6	15	TRBD1	CASSPRTGGNSPLHF	TGTGCCAGCAGCCCACGGACAGGGGGGAATTCACCCCTCCACTTT
TRBV7-9	.	TRBJ1-3	15	.	CAITTYGISGNTIYF	TGTGCCATTACGACATACGGCATCTCTGGAAACACCATATATTTT
TRBV30	.	TRBJ2-2	15	.	CAWSVREGDTGELFF	TGTGCCTGGAGTGTCAGGGAGGGGGACACCGGGGAGCTGTTTTTT
TRBV27	.	TRBJ2-1	13	.	CASQRLRGNEQFF	TGTGCCAGCCAGCGTTTAAGGGGGAATGAGCAGTTCTTC
TRBV7-2	.	TRBJ2-1	17	TRBD2	CASSLALAGVGYNEQFF	TGTGCCAGCAGCTTAGCGCTAGCGGGAGTGGGATACAATGAGCAGTTCTTC
TRBV6-5	.	TRBJ1-1	13	.	CASSYLRTAEAFF	TGTGCCAGCAGTTACCTTCGAACAGCTGAAGCTTTCTTT
TRBV29-1	.	TRBJ2-1	14	TRBD2	CSVDTSGQNNEQFF	TGCAGCGTCGACACTAGCGGGCAGAACAATGAGCAGTTCTTC
TRBV11-1	once	TRBJ2-1	16	TRBD1	CASSARQGAAYNEQFF	TGTGCCAGCAGCGCGAGACAGGGGGCGGCGTACAATGAGCAGTTCTTC
TRBV19	.	TRBJ1-1	15	.	CASSPGGGAGTEAFF	TGTGCCAGTAGCCCCGGGGGAGGGGCGGGCACTGAAGCTTTCTTT
TRBV2	.	TRBJ2-7	14	TRBD1	CASSVVSLSGQGLF	TGTGCCAGCAGTGTAGTATCACTGTCGGGACAGGGGTTGTTC
TRBV19	once	TRBJ1-5	16	.	CASSMEDGLTNQPQHF	TGTGCCAGTAGTATGGAGGATGGCCTTACCAATCAGCCCCAGCATTTT
TRBV13	.	TRBJ2-3	16	.	CASSPGERALTDTQYF	TGTGCCAGCAGCCCCGGGGAGCGGGCTTTAACAGATACGCAGTATTTT
TRBV28	.	TRBJ2-1	13	.	CASSPSGTPEQFF	TGTGCCAGCAGCCCCTCCGGGACACCTGAGCAGTTCTTC
TRBV7-2	.	TRBJ2-3	13	.	CASSRSGLDTQYF	TGTGCCAGCAGCAGGAGCGGTCTCGATACGCAGTATTTT
TRBV19	few	TRBJ1-5	11	.	CAGGANQPQHF	TGTGCCGGGGGGGCAAATCAGCCCCAGCATTTT
TRBV5-6	.	TRBJ2-1	15	TRBD2	CASSLAGGATNEQFF	TGTGCCAGCAGCTTGGCGGGGGGGGCCACCAATGAGCAGTTCTTC
TRBV19	.	TRBJ1-2	14	TRBD1	CASSPGGMANGYTF	TGTGCCAGTAGTCCAGGGGGCATGGCGAATGGCTACACCTTC
TRBV19	.	TRBJ2-1	17	TRBD2	CASKSLAGPSSYNEQFF	TGTGCCAGTAAGTCCCTAGCGGGCCCAAGCTCCTACAATGAGCAGTTCTTC
TRBV27	once	TRBJ2-1	13	.	CASSLGGANEQFF	TGTGCCAGCAGTTTAGGGGGGGCGAATGAGCAGTTCTTC
TRBV2	few	TRBJ2-3	15	TRBD2	CASSERRGAPDTQYF	TGTGCCAGCAGTGAACGGCGGGGGGCCCCCGATACGCAGTATTTT
TRBV28	.	TRBJ1-5	14	.	CASSLSRFNQPQHF	TGTGCCAGCAGTTTATCCCGGTTTAATCAGCCCCAGCATTTT
TRBV18	few	TRBJ2-7	16	TRBD1	CASSPSGGQGKNEQYF	TGTGCCAGCTCACCCTCTGGAGGACAGGGGAAGAACGAGCAGTACTTC
TRBV11-3	.	TRBJ2-1	18	TRBD2	CASSSSVAGVGLSDEQFF	TGTGCCAGCAGCTCTTCTGTTGCGGGGGTCGGTCTTAGCGATGAGCAGTTCTTC
TRBV5-5	.	TRBJ1-2	15	.	CASSLEVRSNYGYTF	TGTGCCAGCAGCTTGGAGGTGAGGAGCAACTATGGCTACACCTTC
TRBV7-2	.	TRBJ2-1	15	TRBD2	CASSLIAGYGDEQFF	TGTGCCAGCAGCCTCATAGCGGGTTACGGCGATGAGCAGTTCTTC
TRBV19	.	TRBJ1-2	14	TRBD1	CASTPDRDAYGYTF	TGTGCCAGTACGCCGGACAGGGACGCCTATGGCTACACCTTC